Listed below are T cell receptor beta chains from one sample, sequenced in a study of T-cell memory formation after mild COVID-19. Each CDR3 protein is one row after TCRdb ran MiXCR on the 5' RACE reads. The table lists approximately 560,000 distinct CDR3 sequences, roughly 17% of them singletons. The sequenced sample consisted of PBMCs or a T cell subset sorted from them (not recorded which). The origin of the receptors is an adult woman who had mild COVID-19 (a few samples of this study predate the infection). Cell type and time point are not known. The CDR3 runs from the conserved cysteine through the conserved F or W. Each record gives: J gene, CDR3 length, D gene, clone size, V gene, CDR3 protein, CDR3 DNA. D genes are given only for firm matches. A clone size is listed for some rows: how often the clone was seen (once, few, many), or a class if it is expanded.

j_gene: TRBJ1-3
len: 17
d_gene: .
abundance: few
v_gene: TRBV7-6
CDR3aa: CASSLRDRRSSGNTIYF
CDR3nt: TGTGCCAGCAGCCTTAGGGACCGTAGGTCTTCTGGAAACACCATATATTTT

j_gene: TRBJ2-1
len: 15
d_gene: TRBD1
abundance: few
v_gene: TRBV18
CDR3aa: CASSPTGGIVNEQFF
CDR3nt: TGTGCCAGCTCACCAACAGGGGGCATCGTCAATGAGCAGTTCTTC

j_gene: TRBJ2-3
len: 11
d_gene: .
abundance: few
v_gene: TRBV29-1
CDR3aa: CSAGHSDTQYF
CDR3nt: TGCAGCGCTGGACACTCAGATACGCAGTATTTT

j_gene: TRBJ1-5
len: 16
d_gene: .
abundance: few
v_gene: TRBV18
CDR3aa: CASSPVGPYSNQPQHF
CDR3nt: TGTGCCAGCTCACCGGTAGGGCCTTATAGCAATCAGCCCCAGCATTTT

j_gene: TRBJ2-7
len: 16
d_gene: .
abundance: .
v_gene: TRBV7-2
CDR3aa: CASSIRTTSLSYEQYF
CDR3nt: TGTGCCAGCAGCATTAGGACTACCTCACTCTCCTACGAGCAGTACTTC

j_gene: TRBJ1-2
len: 17
d_gene: .
abundance: .
v_gene: TRBV7-2
CDR3aa: CASSLLQGGLIGYGYTF
CDR3nt: TGTGCCAGCAGCTTACTACAGGGAGGGCTAATTGGCTATGGCTACACCTTC

j_gene: TRBJ2-5
len: 17
d_gene: TRBD2
abundance: .
v_gene: TRBV6-2/TRBV6-3
CDR3aa: CASSFPISLAAQETQYF
CDR3nt: TGTGCCAGCAGCTTCCCCATATCGCTAGCGGCACAAGAGACCCAGTACTTC

j_gene: TRBJ1-2
len: 11
d_gene: .
abundance: once
v_gene: TRBV5-1
CDR3aa: CASSLENIYTF
CDR3nt: TGCGCCAGCAGCTTGGAAAACATCTACACCTTC

j_gene: TRBJ2-7
len: 14
d_gene: .
abundance: .
v_gene: TRBV12-3/TRBV12-4
CDR3aa: CASSLASAIYEQYF
CDR3nt: TGTGCCAGCAGTTTGGCTAGCGCCATCTACGAGCAGTACTTC

j_gene: TRBJ2-7
len: 16
d_gene: TRBD1
abundance: few
v_gene: TRBV14
CDR3aa: CASSQEPGDRVYEQYF
CDR3nt: TGTGCCAGCAGCCAAGAACCAGGGGACAGAGTCTACGAGCAGTACTTC

j_gene: TRBJ2-5
len: 14
d_gene: .
abundance: .
v_gene: TRBV7-2
CDR3aa: CASSSDISGETQYF
CDR3nt: TGTGCCAGCAGCTCAGATATAAGTGGGGAGACCCAGTACTTC

j_gene: TRBJ2-3
len: 18
d_gene: .
abundance: few
v_gene: TRBV2
CDR3aa: CASSEALTVKSSTDTQYF
CDR3nt: TGTGCCAGCAGTGAAGCGCTCACAGTTAAGTCTAGCACAGATACGCAGTATTTT

j_gene: TRBJ2-2
len: 19
d_gene: TRBD1
abundance: .
v_gene: TRBV7-9
CDR3aa: CASSATHSGTGGPTGELFF
CDR3nt: TGTGCCAGCAGCGCGACGCACTCCGGGACAGGGGGTCCCACCGGGGAGCTGTTTTTT

j_gene: TRBJ2-3
len: 18
d_gene: .
abundance: .
v_gene: TRBV6-6
CDR3aa: CASSYGAPGVYGTDTQYF
CDR3nt: TGTGCCAGCAGTTACGGGGCCCCAGGGGTGTATGGCACAGATACGCAGTATTTT

j_gene: TRBJ2-7
len: 15
d_gene: TRBD2
abundance: many
v_gene: TRBV6-1
CDR3aa: CASSEARTSLYEQYF
CDR3nt: TGTGCCAGCAGTGAAGCCCGGACTAGCCTCTACGAGCAGTACTTC

j_gene: TRBJ2-1
len: 15
d_gene: .
abundance: many
v_gene: TRBV5-5
CDR3aa: CASSLWGLLNNEQFF
CDR3nt: TGTGCCAGCAGCTTGTGGGGACTCCTCAACAATGAGCAGTTCTTC

j_gene: TRBJ1-1
len: 14
d_gene: .
abundance: few
v_gene: TRBV20-1
CDR3aa: CSARDLNRNTEAFF
CDR3nt: TGCAGTGCTAGAGATCTGAACAGAAACACTGAAGCTTTCTTT

j_gene: TRBJ1-4
len: 13
d_gene: .
abundance: .
v_gene: TRBV18
CDR3aa: CASSQERNEKLFF
CDR3nt: TGTGCCAGCTCACAGGAACGTAATGAAAAACTGTTTTTT

j_gene: TRBJ1-5
len: 13
d_gene: .
abundance: few
v_gene: TRBV29-1
CDR3aa: CSANSGANQPQHF
CDR3nt: TGCAGCGCCAACTCAGGGGCCAATCAGCCCCAGCATTTT

j_gene: TRBJ1-5
len: 13
d_gene: .
abundance: .
v_gene: TRBV20-1
CDR3aa: CSARGLGNQPQHF
CDR3nt: TGCAGTGCTAGAGGTTTGGGAAATCAGCCCCAGCATTTT

j_gene: TRBJ2-3
len: 14
d_gene: TRBD2
abundance: few
v_gene: TRBV29-1
CDR3aa: CSVDGTSGTDTQYF
CDR3nt: TGCAGCGTTGATGGGACTAGTGGCACAGATACGCAGTATTTT

j_gene: TRBJ1-3
len: 11
d_gene: .
abundance: .
v_gene: TRBV12-3/TRBV12-4
CDR3aa: CASSRSTGPHF
CDR3nt: TGTGCCAGCAGTCGTAGTACCGGGCCCCATTTT

j_gene: TRBJ1-3
len: 14
d_gene: TRBD1
abundance: .
v_gene: TRBV5-1
CDR3aa: CASSQDRGEDTIYF
CDR3nt: TGCGCCAGCAGCCAGGACAGGGGGGAGGACACCATATATTTT

j_gene: TRBJ2-2
len: 15
d_gene: .
abundance: once
v_gene: TRBV2
CDR3aa: CASTTESLLTGELFF
CDR3nt: TGTGCCAGTACGACAGAGTCCTTACTCACCGGGGAGCTGTTTTTT

j_gene: TRBJ2-1
len: 14
d_gene: TRBD2
abundance: few
v_gene: TRBV11-2
CDR3aa: CASSGLAVYNEQFF
CDR3nt: TGTGCCAGCAGCGGACTAGCGGTCTACAATGAGCAGTTCTTC

j_gene: TRBJ1-1
len: 15
d_gene: .
abundance: .
v_gene: TRBV6-1
CDR3aa: CASSERQLTNTEAFF
CDR3nt: TGTGCCAGCAGTGAAAGACAGTTAACCAACACTGAAGCTTTCTTT

j_gene: TRBJ1-2
len: 13
d_gene: .
abundance: .
v_gene: TRBV3-1
CDR3aa: CASSPSTSYGYTF
CDR3nt: TGTGCCAGCAGCCCCTCCACCTCCTATGGCTACACCTTC

j_gene: TRBJ2-7
len: 14
d_gene: TRBD1
abundance: many
v_gene: TRBV12-3/TRBV12-4
CDR3aa: CASSLGQGMVEQYF
CDR3nt: TGTGCCAGCAGTCTCGGACAGGGGATGGTAGAGCAGTACTTC

j_gene: TRBJ2-1
len: 14
d_gene: .
abundance: .
v_gene: TRBV4-1
CDR3aa: CASSPGLLGNEQFF
CDR3nt: TGCGCCAGCAGCCCGGGACTCCTGGGCAATGAGCAGTTCTTC

j_gene: TRBJ1-3
len: 14
d_gene: TRBD1
abundance: many
v_gene: TRBV5-1
CDR3aa: CASRTGGSGNTIYF
CDR3nt: TGCGCCAGCAGAACAGGGGGCTCTGGAAACACCATATATTTT

j_gene: TRBJ2-3
len: 16
d_gene: TRBD2
abundance: .
v_gene: TRBV14
CDR3aa: CASSRESGGHRDTQYF
CDR3nt: TGTGCCAGCAGCCGTGAGAGCGGGGGCCACCGGGATACGCAGTATTTT

j_gene: TRBJ2-3
len: 14
d_gene: .
abundance: .
v_gene: TRBV7-3
CDR3aa: CASSFGESTDTQYF
CDR3nt: TGTGCCAGCAGCTTTGGGGAAAGCACAGATACGCAGTATTTT

j_gene: TRBJ1-5
len: 13
d_gene: .
abundance: many
v_gene: TRBV30
CDR3aa: CAWSRFENQPQHF
CDR3nt: TGTGCCTGGAGTAGGTTTGAGAATCAGCCCCAGCATTTT

j_gene: TRBJ2-4
len: 15
d_gene: TRBD2
abundance: .
v_gene: TRBV7-3
CDR3aa: CASSSYGGAGYIQYF
CDR3nt: TGTGCCAGCAGCTCGTACGGGGGGGCTGGATACATTCAGTACTTC

j_gene: TRBJ2-1
len: 15
d_gene: TRBD1
abundance: many
v_gene: TRBV6-5
CDR3aa: CATRPSGTGGYEQFF
CDR3nt: TGTGCCACCAGACCCTCCGGGACAGGGGGTTATGAGCAGTTCTTC

j_gene: TRBJ2-5
len: 16
d_gene: .
abundance: .
v_gene: TRBV12-3/TRBV12-4
CDR3aa: CASSYAWDAEGETQYF
CDR3nt: TGTGCCAGCAGTTATGCATGGGACGCGGAGGGGGAGACCCAGTACTTC

j_gene: TRBJ1-1
len: 12
d_gene: .
abundance: few
v_gene: TRBV29-1
CDR3aa: CSVGQLNTEAFF
CDR3nt: TGCAGCGTTGGACAGTTGAACACTGAAGCTTTCTTT

j_gene: TRBJ1-1
len: 15
d_gene: .
abundance: few
v_gene: TRBV7-9
CDR3aa: CASSNAGRLNTEAFF
CDR3nt: TGTGCCAGCAGCAACGCGGGGAGGCTAAACACTGAAGCTTTCTTT

j_gene: TRBJ1-1
len: 12
d_gene: .
abundance: .
v_gene: TRBV25-1
CDR3aa: CASSVYRGAAFF
CDR3nt: TGTGCCAGCAGTGTGTACAGAGGTGCGGCTTTCTTT

j_gene: TRBJ2-1
len: 12
d_gene: .
abundance: .
v_gene: TRBV3-1
CDR3aa: CASSPPNNEQFF
CDR3nt: TGTGCCAGCAGCCCTCCGAACAATGAGCAGTTCTTC

j_gene: TRBJ1-1
len: 15
d_gene: TRBD1
abundance: .
v_gene: TRBV28
CDR3aa: CASSLWGQVNTEAFF
CDR3nt: TGTGCCAGCAGTTTATGGGGACAGGTGAACACTGAAGCTTTCTTT

j_gene: TRBJ2-2
len: 14
d_gene: .
abundance: many
v_gene: TRBV6-2/TRBV6-3
CDR3aa: CASSYLSSSGELFF
CDR3nt: TGTGCCAGCAGTTATTTGAGTTCCTCCGGGGAGCTGTTTTTT

j_gene: TRBJ2-1
len: 14
d_gene: TRBD2
abundance: .
v_gene: TRBV7-7
CDR3aa: CASSPSGTYNEQFF
CDR3nt: TGTGCTAGCAGCCCTAGCGGGACCTACAATGAGCAGTTCTTC

j_gene: TRBJ2-2
len: 16
d_gene: .
abundance: few
v_gene: TRBV7-2
CDR3aa: CASTLQPGANTGELFF
CDR3nt: TGTGCCAGCACCCTCCAACCGGGGGCAAACACCGGGGAGCTGTTTTTT

j_gene: TRBJ2-5
len: 15
d_gene: TRBD2
abundance: .
v_gene: TRBV4-1
CDR3aa: CASNPSGGDQETQYF
CDR3nt: TGCGCCAGCAACCCTAGCGGGGGGGACCAAGAGACCCAGTACTTC

j_gene: TRBJ2-5
len: 14
d_gene: TRBD2
abundance: .
v_gene: TRBV7-8
CDR3aa: CASSRRLAEETQYF
CDR3nt: TGTGCCAGCAGCCGAAGACTAGCGGAAGAGACCCAGTACTTC

j_gene: TRBJ2-7
len: 15
d_gene: TRBD2
abundance: .
v_gene: TRBV20-1
CDR3aa: CSARVTGGPNGEQYF
CDR3nt: TGCAGTGCTAGAGTAACGGGGGGGCCCAATGGCGAGCAGTACTTC

j_gene: TRBJ2-2
len: 13
d_gene: .
abundance: few
v_gene: TRBV5-1
CDR3aa: CASSFGYTGELFF
CDR3nt: TGCGCCAGCAGCTTCGGGTACACCGGGGAGCTGTTTTTT

j_gene: TRBJ1-5
len: 14
d_gene: .
abundance: few
v_gene: TRBV24-1
CDR3aa: CATSEVYSNQPQHF
CDR3nt: TGTGCCACCAGTGAAGTTTATAGCAATCAGCCCCAGCATTTT

j_gene: TRBJ1-1
len: 15
d_gene: .
abundance: .
v_gene: TRBV12-3/TRBV12-4
CDR3aa: CASSSLPPLQGEAFF
CDR3nt: TGTGCCAGCAGTTCGCTACCCCCCTTACAGGGTGAAGCTTTCTTT

j_gene: TRBJ2-3
len: 15
d_gene: TRBD1
abundance: .
v_gene: TRBV12-3/TRBV12-4
CDR3aa: CASSRIIGTGDTQYF
CDR3nt: TGTGCCAGCAGCCGTATTATAGGGACAGGAGATACGCAGTATTTT

j_gene: TRBJ2-7
len: 14
d_gene: .
abundance: .
v_gene: TRBV19
CDR3aa: CASSGGRLHYEQYF
CDR3nt: TGTGCCAGTAGTGGGGGTAGGCTCCACTACGAGCAGTACTTC

j_gene: TRBJ2-2
len: 16
d_gene: TRBD1
abundance: .
v_gene: TRBV27
CDR3aa: CASTGTGGANTGELFF
CDR3nt: TGTGCCAGCACCGGGACAGGGGGCGCAAACACCGGGGAGCTGTTTTTT

j_gene: TRBJ2-2
len: 14
d_gene: .
abundance: .
v_gene: TRBV12-3/TRBV12-4
CDR3aa: CASTQGANTGELFF
CDR3nt: TGTGCCAGCACTCAGGGTGCGAACACCGGGGAGCTGTTTTTT

j_gene: TRBJ2-3
len: 21
d_gene: TRBD2
abundance: many
v_gene: TRBV23-1
CDR3aa: CASSRGNGGREDQSSTDTQYF
CDR3nt: TGCGCCAGCAGTCGGGGCAATGGTGGGCGGGAGGACCAGTCGTCCACAGATACGCAGTATTTT

j_gene: TRBJ1-2
len: 15
d_gene: TRBD1
abundance: .
v_gene: TRBV12-3/TRBV12-4
CDR3aa: CASSPDRGGGAGYTF
CDR3nt: TGTGCCAGCAGTCCAGACAGGGGCGGAGGGGCTGGCTACACCTTC

j_gene: TRBJ2-1
len: 13
d_gene: .
abundance: few
v_gene: TRBV4-1
CDR3aa: CASSQVGSRAQFF
CDR3nt: TGCGCCAGCAGCCAAGTTGGTAGCCGTGCGCAGTTCTTC

j_gene: TRBJ2-7
len: 13
d_gene: TRBD1
abundance: many
v_gene: TRBV9
CDR3aa: CASSAGTDYEQYF
CDR3nt: TGTGCCAGCAGCGCGGGGACAGACTACGAGCAGTACTTC

j_gene: TRBJ2-1
len: 18
d_gene: .
abundance: .
v_gene: TRBV29-1
CDR3aa: CSVLGVGSTTTFLDEQFF
CDR3nt: TGCAGCGTTCTAGGGGTTGGTTCGACCACCACGTTCTTGGATGAGCAGTTCTTC

j_gene: TRBJ2-7
len: 12
d_gene: TRBD2
abundance: .
v_gene: TRBV29-1
CDR3aa: CSSRGGNYEQYF
CDR3nt: TGCAGCTCGCGGGGGGGGAACTACGAGCAGTACTTC